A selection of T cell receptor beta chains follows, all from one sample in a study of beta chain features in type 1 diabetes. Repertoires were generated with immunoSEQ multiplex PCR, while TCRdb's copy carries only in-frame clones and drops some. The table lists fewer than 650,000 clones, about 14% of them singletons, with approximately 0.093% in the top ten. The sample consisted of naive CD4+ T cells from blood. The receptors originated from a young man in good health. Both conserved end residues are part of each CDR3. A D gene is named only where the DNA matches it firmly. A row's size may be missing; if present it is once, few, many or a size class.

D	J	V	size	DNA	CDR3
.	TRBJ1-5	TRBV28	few	TGTGCCAGCAGTCGCCCTAATCAGCCCCAGCATTTT	CASSRPNQPQHF
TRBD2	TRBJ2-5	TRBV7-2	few	TGTGCCAGCAGCTGGGCGGGAGGACCTCAAGAGACCCAGTACTTC	CASSWAGGPQETQYF
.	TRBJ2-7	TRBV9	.	TGTGCCAGCAGCGTAGGAGGGACCTACGAGCAGTACTTC	CASSVGGTYEQYF
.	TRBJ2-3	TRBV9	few	TGTGCCAGCAGCCCCCGTTTAGCTCGCACAGATACGCAGTATTTT	CASSPRLARTDTQYF
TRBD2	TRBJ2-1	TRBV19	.	TGTGCCAGTATGGATGGGGCTAGCGGGAGCCGCGAGCAGTTCTTC	CASMDGASGSREQFF
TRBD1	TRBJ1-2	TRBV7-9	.	TGTGCCAGCAGCTCCAGGACAGGGGGCGATAACTATGGCTACACCTTC	CASSSRTGGDNYGYTF
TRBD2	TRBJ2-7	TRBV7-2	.	TGTGCCAGCAGCTCAGCCTTTATGGGGAAGCGGGAGTACGAGCAGTACTTC	CASSSAFMGKREYEQYF
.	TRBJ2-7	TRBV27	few	TGTGCCAGCAGCCGAGGGACGGGATTAGTCTCCTACGAGCAGTACTTC	CASSRGTGLVSYEQYF
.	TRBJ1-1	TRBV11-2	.	TGTGCCAGCAGGCCCCCGGGACGGCTGAACACTGAAGCTTTCTTT	CASRPPGRLNTEAFF
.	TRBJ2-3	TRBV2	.	TGTGCCGGGCGGGGAGACACAGATACGCAGTATTTT	CAGRGDTDTQYF
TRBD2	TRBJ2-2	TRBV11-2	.	TGTGCCAGCAGCCTTAGCGGGACCAACACCGGGGAGCTGTTTTTT	CASSLSGTNTGELFF
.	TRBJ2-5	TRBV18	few	TGTGCCAGCTCGCCGAAAGAGGAGGGGGCGGTAACCCAGTACTTC	CASSPKEEGAVTQYF
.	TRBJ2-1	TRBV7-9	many	TGTGCCAGCAGCTTAGGCGCCAATGAGCAGTTCTTC	CASSLGANEQFF
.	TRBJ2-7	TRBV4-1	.	TGCGCCAGCAGCCCCGTGGTGGAAGGTCCCCTCTTTGGGTACGAGCAGTACTTC	CASSPVVEGPLFGYEQYF
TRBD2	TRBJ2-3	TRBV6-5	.	TGTGCCAGCCGGACTAGCGGGAGTTCAGATACGCAGTATTTT	CASRTSGSSDTQYF
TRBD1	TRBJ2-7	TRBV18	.	TGTGCCAGCTCACTCTCCCGGGACAGGGCGACCTACGAGCAGTACTTC	CASSLSRDRATYEQYF
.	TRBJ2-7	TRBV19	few	TGTGCCAGTAGTATAGGTTTCGGGAGCATCTACGAGCAGTACTTC	CASSIGFGSIYEQYF
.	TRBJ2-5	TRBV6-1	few	TGTGCCAGCAGAACCCGAAGTTGGGAGACCCAGTACTTC	CASRTRSWETQYF
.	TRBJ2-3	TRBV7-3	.	TGTGCCAGCAGCTTAACAGGGGTCGGCACAGATACGCAGTATTTT	CASSLTGVGTDTQYF
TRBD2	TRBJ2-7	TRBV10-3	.	TGTGCCATCACATCGGCTAGCGGAGAGCAGTACTTC	CAITSASGEQYF
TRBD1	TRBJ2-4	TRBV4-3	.	TGCGCCAGCAGCCAATCCGACAGGGACGCACGCATTCAGTACTTC	CASSQSDRDARIQYF
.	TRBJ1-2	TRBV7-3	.	TGTGCCAGCAGCTTAACGTATGGGGGGACTAACTATGGCTACACCTTC	CASSLTYGGTNYGYTF
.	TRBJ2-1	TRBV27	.	TGTGCCAGCCGCAGGAGGACCACCTTTGGTAATACATACAATGAGCAGTTCTTC	CASRRRTTFGNTYNEQFF
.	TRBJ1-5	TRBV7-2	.	TGTGCCAGCAGCCCTAGCAATCAGCCCCAGCATTTT	CASSPSNQPQHF
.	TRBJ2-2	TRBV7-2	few	TGTGCCAGCAGCTTGACTCTGAACACCGGGGAGCTGTTTTTT	CASSLTLNTGELFF
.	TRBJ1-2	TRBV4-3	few	TGCGCCAGCAGCCAAAAAGTTATAGGGGCTGACTATGGCTACACCTTC	CASSQKVIGADYGYTF
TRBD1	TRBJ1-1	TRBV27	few	TGTGCCAGCAGTTACGACAGGGGAGGCACTGAAGCTTTCTTT	CASSYDRGGTEAFF
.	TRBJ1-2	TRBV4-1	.	TGCGCCAGCAGCCAAGATCGGACCTTTACCGTAAACTATGGCTACACCTTC	CASSQDRTFTVNYGYTF
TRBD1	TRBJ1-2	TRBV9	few	TGTGCCAGCAGCCCACATACACAGGGGGCTAACTATGGCTACACCTTC	CASSPHTQGANYGYTF
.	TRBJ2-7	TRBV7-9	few	TGTGCCAGCAGCTTATTCGCGGGCGAGCAGTACTTC	CASSLFAGEQYF
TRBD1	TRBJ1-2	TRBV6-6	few	TGTGCCAGCAGAGAGACAGGGGCATTGTATGGCTACACCTTC	CASRETGALYGYTF
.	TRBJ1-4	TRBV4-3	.	TGCGCCAGCAGCCCCCGGGGAGGACGACTTAATGAAAAACTGTTTTTT	CASSPRGGRLNEKLFF
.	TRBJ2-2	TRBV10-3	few	TGTGCCATCACGGAGGGGGCCCTTAACACCGGGGAGCTGTTTTTT	CAITEGALNTGELFF
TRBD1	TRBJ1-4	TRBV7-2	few	TGTGCCAGCAGCTCCCGGGACAGAAGGAATGAAAAACTGTTTTTT	CASSSRDRRNEKLFF
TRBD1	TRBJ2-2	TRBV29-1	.	TGCAGCGTTAACCTGCAGGGGGACACCGGGGAGCTGTTTTTT	CSVNLQGDTGELFF
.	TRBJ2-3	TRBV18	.	TGTGCCAGCTCACCACGGAGCGGGTATGGAGATACGCAGTATTTT	CASSPRSGYGDTQYF